This T cell receptor (beta chain) is drawn from a study of molecular identifiers for immune sequencing clone quantification. In the study overall: Replicate experiments took RNA from 20,000 or 100,000 naive CD8 cells, divided it five ways and sequenced four.

Germline CDR1 reads GTSNPN; CDR2 reads SVGIG (reference sequence). The CDR3 is 14 amino acids. V lost 4 bases, J lost 3 bases, and 8 bases stayed unmatched. Each CDR3 protein is one row after TCRdb ran MiXCR on the PCR reads. The top ten clones hold around 1.5% of a sample with some 65,000 distinct CDR3 sequences, roughly 20% of them seen once. This clonotype appeared many times. Antigen: not known. General study findings and limits: Detectable among about a million naive cells, according to reports, was Jurkat TCR RNA spiked in from one cell.

Between 20,000 and 1,000,000 sorted cells, with 10%, 30% or 50% RNA, yielded naive CD8 libraries. J is TRBJ1-1 and V is TRBV30; 7 bases agree with TRBD1. Specimen: naive CD8+ T cells from blood, with Jurkat cell RNA spiked in. Subset described: FACS-sorted CD8+CD4-CCR7+CD45RA+ naive T cells. This receptor was obtained from a human donor in good health. Some libraries in this study had Jurkat cell RNA spiked in. CDR3 region: CAWTRGTDYTEAFF. The DNA for the CDR3 is TGTGCCTGGACCCGCGGGACAGACTACACTGAAGCTTTCTTT. Drawing the rest from reference TRBV30 and TRBJ1-1, the complete variable domain is SQTIHQWPATLVQPVGSPLSLECTVEGTSNPNLYWYRQAAGRGLQLLFYSVGIGQISSEVPQNLSASRPQDRQFILSSKKLLLSDSGFYLCAWTRGTDYTEAFFGQGTRLTVV.